A selection of T cell receptor beta chains follows, all from one sample in a study of blood T cell repertoires in COVID-19. Generated by immunoSEQ multiplex PCR, the TCRdb table keeps only in-frame clones and is missing some. The repertoire holds approximately 110,000 clones, with 84% as singletons. The sequenced material came from peripheral blood. The receptors come from a woman aged 80 or older with active or convalescent COVID-19. Each CDR3 is given with its conserved first and last residue. A D gene is named only where the DNA matches it firmly. Clone size appears in some rows only: once, few, many, or a class for an expanded clone.

V gene: TRBV3-1/TRBV3-2
D gene: TRBD1
clone size: -
J gene: TRBJ2-7
CDR3 protein: CASSQVGTAIYEQYF
CDR3 DNA: TGTGCCAGCAGCCAAGTGGGGACAGCCATCTACGAGCAGTACTTC

V gene: TRBV5-1
D gene: TRBD1
clone size: -
J gene: TRBJ1-3
CDR3 protein: CASSLETGLPGNTIYF
CDR3 DNA: TGCGCCAGCAGCTTGGAGACAGGGCTCCCTGGAAACACCATATATTTT

V gene: TRBV5-4
D gene: -
clone size: -
J gene: TRBJ1-4
CDR3 protein: CASSLDGGATNEKLFF
CDR3 DNA: TGTGCCAGCAGCTTGGACGGGGGAGCAACTAATGAAAAACTGTTTTTT

V gene: TRBV5-4
D gene: TRBD1
clone size: -
J gene: TRBJ2-7
CDR3 protein: CASSLPRGQGSGEQYF
CDR3 DNA: TGTGCCAGCAGCTTACCAAGGGGACAGGGATCGGGAGAGCAGTACTTC

V gene: TRBV11-2
D gene: -
clone size: few
J gene: TRBJ1-3
CDR3 protein: CASSLDRRGLSGNTIYF
CDR3 DNA: TGTGCCAGCAGCTTAGATCGGAGGGGTCTTTCTGGAAACACCATATATTTT

V gene: TRBV20-1
D gene: -
clone size: -
J gene: TRBJ2-1
CDR3 protein: CSASDRSSYNEQFF
CDR3 DNA: TGCAGTGCTAGTGATAGGAGCTCCTACAATGAGCAGTTCTTC

V gene: TRBV10-3
D gene: TRBD1
clone size: once
J gene: TRBJ1-1
CDR3 protein: CAITRTGGTEAFF
CDR3 DNA: TGTGCCATCACCCGGACAGGGGGCACTGAAGCTTTCTTT

V gene: TRBV18
D gene: TRBD1
clone size: -
J gene: TRBJ1-1
CDR3 protein: CASSQGQGDTEAFF
CDR3 DNA: TGTGCCAGCTCACAGGGACAGGGGGACACTGAAGCCTTCTTT

V gene: TRBV5-1
D gene: TRBD2
clone size: -
J gene: TRBJ2-5
CDR3 protein: CASSLGASGAEGLETQYF
CDR3 DNA: TGCGCCAGCAGCTTGGGAGCTAGCGGGGCGGAGGGGTTAGAGACCCAGTACTTC

V gene: TRBV6-6
D gene: TRBD2
clone size: -
J gene: TRBJ2-2
CDR3 protein: CASSYSLAGGPGELFF
CDR3 DNA: TGTGCCAGCAGTTACTCCCTAGCGGGAGGCCCCGGGGAGCTGTTTTTT

V gene: TRBV5-1
D gene: -
clone size: few
J gene: TRBJ1-6
CDR3 protein: CASSLVEFNNSPLHF
CDR3 DNA: TGCGCCAGCAGCTTGGTAGAATTCAATAATTCACCCCTCCACTTT

V gene: TRBV28
D gene: -
clone size: -
J gene: TRBJ2-7
CDR3 protein: CASSFLYSYEQYF
CDR3 DNA: TGTGCCAGCAGTTTTCTTTATTCCTACGAGCAGTACTTC

V gene: TRBV2
D gene: TRBD1
clone size: -
J gene: TRBJ2-1
CDR3 protein: CASSVRTGTYNEQFF
CDR3 DNA: TGTGCCAGCAGTGTACGGACAGGGACCTACAATGAGCAGTTCTTC

V gene: TRBV9
D gene: TRBD1
clone size: -
J gene: TRBJ2-2
CDR3 protein: CASRPGQGTGELFF
CDR3 DNA: TGTGCCAGCAGGCCGGGACAGGGCACCGGGGAGCTGTTTTTT

V gene: TRBV28
D gene: TRBD1
clone size: -
J gene: TRBJ1-1
CDR3 protein: CASSSGQVNTEAFF
CDR3 DNA: TGTGCCAGCAGTTCCGGACAGGTGAACACTGAAGCTTTCTTT

V gene: TRBV6-2/TRBV6-3
D gene: -
clone size: once
J gene: TRBJ2-7
CDR3 protein: CASSYVGSSYEQYF
CDR3 DNA: TGTGCCAGCAGTTACGTAGGGAGCTCCTACGAGCAGTACTTC

V gene: TRBV10-1
D gene: -
clone size: -
J gene: TRBJ2-7
CDR3 protein: CASSDRTRPREQYF
CDR3 DNA: TGCGCCAGCAGTGATAGGACACGACCACGCGAGCAGTACTTC

V gene: TRBV4-2
D gene: TRBD2
clone size: -
J gene: TRBJ2-1
CDR3 protein: CASSQVSSSGRFYNEQFF
CDR3 DNA: TGTGCCAGCAGCCAAGTATCGTCTAGCGGGAGGTTCTACAATGAGCAGTTCTTC

V gene: TRBV3-1/TRBV3-2
D gene: TRBD1
clone size: -
J gene: TRBJ2-1
CDR3 protein: CASSQRTGGNEQFF
CDR3 DNA: TGTGCCAGCAGCCAAAGGACAGGGGGCAATGAGCAGTTCTTC

V gene: TRBV19
D gene: -
clone size: -
J gene: TRBJ1-5
CDR3 protein: CASSISHQGGNQPQHF
CDR3 DNA: TGTGCCAGTAGTATTTCCCACCAAGGGGGCAATCAGCCCCAGCATTTT

V gene: TRBV2
D gene: TRBD1
clone size: few
J gene: TRBJ1-4
CDR3 protein: CASSPRTGGREKLFF
CDR3 DNA: TGTGCCAGCAGTCCAAGGACAGGCGGGCGCGAAAAACTGTTTTTT

V gene: TRBV18
D gene: TRBD1
clone size: -
J gene: TRBJ2-7
CDR3 protein: CASSPGTGKTEQYF
CDR3 DNA: TGTGCCAGCTCACCCGGGACAGGGAAGACCGAGCAGTACTTC

V gene: TRBV19
D gene: TRBD2
clone size: -
J gene: TRBJ2-1
CDR3 protein: CASSPGLAPNEQFF
CDR3 DNA: TGTGCCAGTAGCCCTGGACTAGCCCCCAATGAGCAGTTCTTC

V gene: TRBV5-1
D gene: TRBD1
clone size: -
J gene: TRBJ2-3
CDR3 protein: CASSSGTGGTDTQYF
CDR3 DNA: TGCGCCAGCAGCTCCGGGACAGGGGGCACGGATACGCAGTATTTT

V gene: TRBV24-1
D gene: -
clone size: -
J gene: TRBJ1-4
CDR3 protein: CATSAAAGPEKLFF
CDR3 DNA: TGTGCCACCAGTGCTGCCGCGGGGCCCGAAAAACTGTTTTTT

V gene: TRBV30
D gene: -
clone size: -
J gene: TRBJ2-1
CDR3 protein: CAWSAGTLPNEQFF
CDR3 DNA: TGTGCCTGGAGCGCCGGGACTCTCCCCAATGAGCAGTTCTTC

V gene: TRBV18
D gene: -
clone size: -
J gene: TRBJ2-7
CDR3 protein: CASSATDYEQYF
CDR3 DNA: TGTGCCAGCTCAGCGACAGACTACGAGCAGTACTTC

V gene: TRBV7-9
D gene: -
clone size: -
J gene: TRBJ1-2
CDR3 protein: CASSFGHGPNYGYTF
CDR3 DNA: TGTGCCAGCAGTTTCGGACATGGTCCCAACTATGGCTACACCTTC

V gene: TRBV27
D gene: TRBD2
clone size: -
J gene: TRBJ2-7
CDR3 protein: CASSSLAVLSYEQYF
CDR3 DNA: TGTGCCAGCAGCTCACTAGCGGTCCTCTCCTACGAGCAGTACTTC

V gene: TRBV2
D gene: TRBD2
clone size: -
J gene: TRBJ2-1
CDR3 protein: CASNGLAGLSYNEQFF
CDR3 DNA: TGTGCCAGCAATGGACTAGCGGGCCTCTCCTACAATGAGCAGTTCTTC

V gene: TRBV7-8
D gene: TRBD1
clone size: -
J gene: TRBJ2-1
CDR3 protein: CASSGQENEQFF
CDR3 DNA: TGTGCCAGCAGCGGACAGGAGAATGAGCAGTTCTTC

V gene: TRBV7-2
D gene: -
clone size: -
J gene: TRBJ1-1
CDR3 protein: CASSLVAGENTEAFF
CDR3 DNA: TGTGCCAGCAGCTTAGTAGCAGGGGAGAACACTGAAGCTTTCTTT

V gene: TRBV28
D gene: -
clone size: -
J gene: TRBJ1-1
CDR3 protein: CASSPRGGMNTEAFF
CDR3 DNA: TGTGCCAGCAGTCCTCGTGGGGGGATGAACACTGAAGCTTTCTTT

V gene: TRBV18
D gene: -
clone size: -
J gene: TRBJ2-1
CDR3 protein: CASSPATPHNEQFF
CDR3 DNA: TGTGCCAGCTCACCGGCCACCCCTCACAATGAGCAGTTCTTC

V gene: TRBV18
D gene: -
clone size: -
J gene: TRBJ1-1
CDR3 protein: CASSLTEVPNTEAFF
CDR3 DNA: TGTGCCAGCTCACTCACCGAGGTCCCTAACACTGAAGCTTTCTTT

V gene: TRBV29-1
D gene: TRBD1
clone size: -
J gene: TRBJ2-1
CDR3 protein: CSVYGTGSNEQFF
CDR3 DNA: TGCAGCGTTTACGGGACAGGTAGCAATGAGCAGTTCTTC

V gene: TRBV18
D gene: -
clone size: -
J gene: TRBJ1-3
CDR3 protein: CASSPGQSSGNTIYF
CDR3 DNA: TGTGCCAGCTCACCTGGACAGTCCTCTGGAAACACCATATATTTT